This T cell receptor (beta chain) was captured by sequencing in a study of metastatic and nonmetastatic thyroid tumors. Study in general: The study looked at repertoires side by side in blood and in tumor or nodule tissue from malignant and benign thyroid patients.

The CDR3 has 13 amino acids. Germline CDR1 is LNHDA and CDR2 is SQIVND (reference sequence). The V and J ends lost 5 bases and 5 bases respectively, with 10 bases between them. This clone has just a few counts. Using MiXCR, TCRdb re-called clones from the PCR reads. This table has 20,000 to 30,000 clones, roughly a fifth appearing once. Thyroid surgery was performed in patients who had received no treatment beforehand. The chain recombines TRBV19 with TRBJ1-5; D is possibly TRBD1 (6 bases). The sequenced sample was blood. The clonotype originates from a male donor with papillary thyroid cancer or a benign thyroid nodule (not recorded which). Some clones in this sample may be carry-over from other donors' samples. The CDR3 here is CASSHRADQPQHF. For the CDR3, the DNA is TGTGCCAGTAGTCACAGGGCAGATCAGCCCCAGCATTTT.